The sequence of this T cell receptor (beta chain) was determined in a study of OX40 agonist ivuxolimab in advanced cancers. The repertoire was sequenced with immunoSEQ multiplex PCR; TCRdb's copy has only in-frame clones and lacks some. The data hold about 100,000 clones, with approximately 90% observed a single time. V lost 7 bases to trimming and J lost 8 bases, with 13 bases between them. There are 12 residues in the CDR3. The germline V gene encodes CDR1 SGHRS and CDR2 YFSETQ. The chain recombines TRBV5-1 with TRBJ2-4, with D perhaps matching TRBD2 (6 bases). This TCR came from an adult with an advanced solid tumor such as melanoma, head and neck, liver or kidney cancer. The material sequenced was CD4+ or CD8+ T cells sorted from blood, taken in a trial of the OX40 agonist ivuxolimab. The CDR3 DNA reads as TGCGCCAGCTCCAGTGGAGGGGACATTCAGTACTTC. Amino acids: CASSSGGDIQYF.